This TCR beta chain was sequenced for a study of shared clonotypes between healthy human individuals. Study-level information: Two female and a few male donors aged 18 to 49 were enrolled.

General study results and limits: Donor clonotype sharing was expected to depend on sequencing depth.

Trimming pared 0 bases from V and 1 base from J, leaving 9 bases between. In germline, CDR1 is MRHNA, CDR2 SNTAGT. The CDR3 loop spans 16 amino acids. The material for each subset, its genomic DNA, was split evenly across several immunoSEQ plates. The protocol was immunoSEQ multiplex PCR, while the TCRdb copy is restricted to in-frame clones and leaves out a portion. The repertoire holds roughly 500,000 clones, with about 72% as singletons. With regard to this clone: The antigen is unknown.

Donors had no recently reported acute infections or vaccinations and were HIV-negative. The sequence was collected from a woman aged 40 to 50 in good health. Some clones in this sample may be carry-over from other donors' samples. The chain joins TRBV6-4 to TRBJ2-2, with a possible D match to TRBD2 (6 bases). Sequenced sample: PBMCs. This CDR3 reads CASSDSRRGNTGELFF. DNA for the CDR3: TGTGCCAGCAGTGACTCTCGGCGGGGGAACACCGGGGAGCTGTTTTTT.